This paragraph reports one T cell receptor beta chain. What it binds is not known. This sample is drawn from a study of T cell responses to AZD1222 COVID-19 vaccine. Findings of the study overall: Sampling that yielded the repertoires occurred only after the peak T cell response. At 160-218 and 743-854, vaccine-associated CD4 TCRs were dominant, and they spanned spike. Clonal diversity was possibly underestimated, and the donors were mostly white British, with more females. Targets within unmutated variant regions were reportedly found for nearly half of spike-specific TCRs.

The CDR3 runs to 14 residues. Between the trimmed V and J ends, which lost 3 bases and 1 base, there was a span of 8 bases. In germline, CDR1 is LGHDT, CDR2 YNNKEL (reference sequence). Sequencing used immunoSEQ multiplex PCR; TCRdb keeps in-frame clones, though not all of them. The table shows 120,000 or so clones, with more than 70% occurring only once. This receptor was taken from an adult who received the AZD1222 COVID-19 vaccine. This chain joins TRBV3-1 (or the pseudogene TRBV3-2) and TRBJ2-3; D may be TRBD2 (5 bases). This sample comprised peripheral blood, obtained 28 days after the second AZD1222 dose. Here the CDR3 DNA reads TGTGCCAGCAGCCATTTTAGCGGCACAGATACGCAGTATTTT. It codes for CASSHFSGTDTQYF.